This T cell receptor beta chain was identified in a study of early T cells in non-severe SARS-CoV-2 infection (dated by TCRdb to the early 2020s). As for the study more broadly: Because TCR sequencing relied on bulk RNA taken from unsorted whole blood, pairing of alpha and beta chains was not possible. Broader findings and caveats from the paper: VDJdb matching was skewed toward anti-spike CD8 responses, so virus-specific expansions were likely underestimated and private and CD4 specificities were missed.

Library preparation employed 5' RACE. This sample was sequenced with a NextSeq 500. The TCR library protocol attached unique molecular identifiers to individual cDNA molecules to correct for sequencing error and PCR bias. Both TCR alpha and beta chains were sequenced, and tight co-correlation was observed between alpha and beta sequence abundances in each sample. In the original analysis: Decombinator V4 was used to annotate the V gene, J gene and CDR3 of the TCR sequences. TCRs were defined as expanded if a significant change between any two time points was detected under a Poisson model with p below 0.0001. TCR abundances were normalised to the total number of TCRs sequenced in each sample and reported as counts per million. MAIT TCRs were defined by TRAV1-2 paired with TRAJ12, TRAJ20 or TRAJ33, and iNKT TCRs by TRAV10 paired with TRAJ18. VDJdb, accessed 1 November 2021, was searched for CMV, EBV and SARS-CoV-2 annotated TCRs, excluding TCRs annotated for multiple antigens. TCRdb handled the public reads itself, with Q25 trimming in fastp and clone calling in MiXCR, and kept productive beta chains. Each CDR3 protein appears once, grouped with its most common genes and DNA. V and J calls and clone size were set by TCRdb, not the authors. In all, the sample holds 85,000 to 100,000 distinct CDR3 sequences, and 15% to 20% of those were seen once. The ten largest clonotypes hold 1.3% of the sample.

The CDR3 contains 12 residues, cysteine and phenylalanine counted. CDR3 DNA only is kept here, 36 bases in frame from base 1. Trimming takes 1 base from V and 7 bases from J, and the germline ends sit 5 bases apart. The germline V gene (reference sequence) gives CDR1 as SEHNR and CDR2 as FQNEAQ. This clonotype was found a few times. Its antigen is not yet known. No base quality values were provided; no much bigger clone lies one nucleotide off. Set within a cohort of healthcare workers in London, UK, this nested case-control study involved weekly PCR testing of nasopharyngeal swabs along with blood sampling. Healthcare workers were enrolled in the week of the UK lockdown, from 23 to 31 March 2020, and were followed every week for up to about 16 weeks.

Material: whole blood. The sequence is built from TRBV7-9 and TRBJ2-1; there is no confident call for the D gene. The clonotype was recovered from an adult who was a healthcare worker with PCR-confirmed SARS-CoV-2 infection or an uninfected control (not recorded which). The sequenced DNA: TGTGCCAGCAGCTTAGTGGGGAATGAGCAGTTCTTC. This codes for CASSLVGNEQFF.